The 18 T cell receptor beta chains below come from one sample, sequenced in a study of cytomegalovirus exposure and HLA in healthy donors. This PCR relied on a set of 60 Vbeta primers and 13 Jbeta primers. Sequencing was performed with immunoSEQ multiplex PCR; in TCRdb, only in-frame clones are kept and a portion is missing. This table has 150,000 or so clones, about 85% appearing once. Sequences were obtained from PBMCs. The receptors come from a man aged 25-45 years in good health and CMV-seropositive.

This chain connects TRBV9 to TRBJ2-3, with D perhaps matching TRBD1 (8 bases). This CDR3 is 14 amino acids long. CDR1 and CDR2 from the germline V gene are SGDLS and YYNGEE. Trimming stripped 3 bases from V and 5 bases from J, with 13 bases between. CDR3 sequence reads: CASSEQGGIDTQYF. CDR3 in DNA: TGTGCCAGCAGCGAACAGGGGGGGATAGATACGCAGTATTTT.

The chain is built from TRBV12-5 and TRBJ2-1; possibly TRBD2 for D (6 bases). This CDR3 is 16 amino acids long. The germline V and J ends were trimmed by 0 bases and 0 bases, with 9 bases remaining between them. Germline V gene data show CDR1 as LGHNT and CDR2 as FRNRAP. In nucleotides, the CDR3 is TGTGCTAGTGGTTTGGTACACGGGAGCTCCTACAATGAGCAGTTCTTC. It codes for CASGLVHGSSYNEQFF.

The chain couples TRBV7-2 to TRBJ2-2; 8 bases line up with TRBD2. V trimming: 4 bases; J trimming: 5 bases; junction bases outside the gene matches: 6. Germline lookup yields CDR1 SGHTA and CDR2 FQGNSA. This CDR3 has 15 amino acids. The CDR3 spells CASSWSGGSTGELFF. The CDR3 DNA is TGTGCCAGCAGCTGGAGCGGGGGCTCTACCGGGGAGCTGTTTTTT.

The rearrangement links TRBV7-6 to TRBJ1-5, with TRBD1 matching 7 bases. CDR3 length equals 17 residues. V lost 0 bases and J lost 4; bases outside the gene matches: 9. CDR1 and CDR2 (germline): SGHVS, FNYEAQ. The CDR3 DNA sequence: TGTGCCAGCAGCTTAGCCGGACCCTTACAGGGGAATCAGCCCCAGCATTTT. Its protein product is CASSLAGPLQGNQPQHF.

The chain has TRBV5-4 and TRBJ2-7; 8 bases are a match to TRBD1. The CDR3 is 13 residues long. V dropped 1 base and J dropped 5; count of bases not matched to a gene: 2. From germline, CDR1 is SGHNT and CDR2 YYREEE (reference sequence). The DNA for the CDR3 is TGTGCCAGCAGCTTGACAGGGGGTAACGAGCAGTACTTC. Protein sequence: CASSLTGGNEQYF.

This chain uses TRBV27 with TRBJ2-7, with TRBD1 matching over 11 bases. Losses at the gene ends were 6 bases for V and 2 bases for J; bases not matched to a gene: 15. The CDR3 totals 18 residues. CDR1 and CDR2 from the germline V gene are MNHEY and SMNVEV (reference sequence). The CDR3 sequence: CASSPRGQGEFFTYEQYF. CDR3 nucleotides: TGTGCCAGCAGCCCAAGGGGACAGGGGGAGTTTTTTACCTACGAGCAGTACTTC.

The J gene is TRBJ2-7, the V gene TRBV6-5; 9 bases align to TRBD2. The germline V gene has CDR1 MNHEY and CDR2 SVGAGI. J gave up 6 bases and V 4 bases, and 10 bases lay outside the gene matches. The CDR3 sequence is 15 residues long. Here the CDR3 reads CASSSEGGRAFEQYF. Written as DNA, the CDR3 is TGTGCCAGCAGTTCCGAGGGCGGGAGGGCATTCGAGCAGTACTTC.

The CDR3 DNA is TGTGCCAGCAGACTGGGACAGGGGTCAAACTATGGCTACACCTTC. Protein product: CASRLGQGSNYGYTF. V is TRBV27 and J is TRBJ1-2; TRBD1 matches at 10 bases. The germline gives CDR1 MNHEY, CDR2 SMNVEV (reference sequence). Trimming removed 6 bases from V and 2 bases from J; junction bases left unmatched: 6. The CDR3 runs to 15 residues.

This chain joins TRBV28 and TRBJ2-7, with D tentatively TRBD1 (6 bases). The CDR3 sequence is 14 residues long. Germline V lookup: CDR1 MDHEN, CDR2 SYDVKM. The V end was cut by 3 bases, the J end by 5 bases, with 14 bases between. The DNA for the CDR3 is TGTGCCAGCAGTTTCCGGGGCAGGGGAAACGAGCAGTACTTC. It codes for CASSFRGRGNEQYF.

The gene calls are TRBV27 and TRBJ2-1, with 9 bases fitting TRBD1. This CDR3 is built from 15 residues. Germline CDR1 reads MNHEY; CDR2 reads SMNVEV (reference sequence). J gave up 2 bases and V 4 bases, and 3 bases lay outside the gene matches. CDR3 protein: CASSWGQGTYNEQFF. The CDR3 DNA sequence: TGTGCCAGCAGTTGGGGACAGGGAACCTACAATGAGCAGTTCTTC.

The CDR3 loop reads CAIRVTGTTKGTEAFF. The CDR3 DNA sequence: TGTGCCATCAGGGTTACAGGAACCACAAAGGGGACTGAAGCTTTCTTT. The rearrangement uses TRBV10-3 and TRBJ1-1; TRBD1 is a possible D gene (5 bases). The CDR3 loop spans 16 amino acids. Trimming took off 6 bases at V and 5 bases at J, with 22 bases between the two ends. Looked up from germline, CDR1 is ENHRY and CDR2 is SYGVKD.

The chain recombines TRBV28 with TRBJ1-1, with a tentative D call TRBD1 (5 bases). Trimming pared 6 bases from V and 1 base from J, leaving 21 bases between. Per germline, CDR1 MDHEN and CDR2 SYDVKM. The CDR3 is 17 residues long. DNA for the CDR3: TGTGCCAGCAGACCCGCCGCGGGCGGGGGTGCGAACACTGAAGCTTTCTTT. Protein: CASRPAAGGGANTEAFF.

The chain employs TRBV27 and TRBJ2-1; D is unresolved. There are 13 residues in the CDR3. Germline lookup yields CDR1 MNHEY and CDR2 SMNVEV (reference sequence). Trimming removed 6 bases from V and 0 bases from J, with 6 bases in between. The CDR3 nucleotides read TGTGCCAGCAGCTACAGCTCCTACAATGAGCAGTTCTTC. Amino acid sequence: CASSYSSYNEQFF.

The chain recombines TRBV6-4 with TRBJ1-5; D is ambiguous. The ends were cut back, 2 bases at V and 7 bases at J, with 24 bases in the middle. The CDR3 is made up of 18 amino acids. Germline V gives CDR1 MRHNA, CDR2 SNTAGT. The CDR3 DNA follows: TGTGCCAGCAGTGACCACTCGAAAGAGGTGCGGGTAAGACAGCCCCAGCATTTT. Amino acids: CASSDHSKEVRVRQPQHF.

The chain recombines TRBV7-9 with TRBJ2-7; 9 positions agree with TRBD1. Germline CDR1 SEHNR, CDR2 FQNEAQ (reference sequence). This CDR3 spans 16 amino acids. The V gene end was trimmed by 5 bases and the J gene end by 3 bases; junction bases not matched to a gene: 11. The CDR3 DNA sequence: TGTGCCAGCAGCCTAGGGGCGGGACAGGGCTTCTACGAGCAGTACTTC. Its translation: CASSLGAGQGFYEQYF.

The chain has TRBV14 and TRBJ1-1; TRBD1 is a possible D gene (6 bases). In germline, CDR1 is SGHDN, CDR2 FVKESK. There are 14 residues in the CDR3. Deletions cut 4 bases from V and 5 bases from J, with 14 bases between. As DNA, the CDR3 is TGTGCCAGCAGCCCTACCCCCAGGGGAACTGAAGCTTTCTTT. It is translated as CASSPTPRGTEAFF.

This clone appeared once. The rearrangement uses TRBV14 and TRBJ2-1, with D possibly being TRBD2 (6 bases). Germline CDR1 is SGHDN and CDR2 is FVKESK. The CDR3 runs 16 residues. Trimming left V 3 bases short and J 9 bases short, with 21 bases between. The DNA for the CDR3 is TGTGCCAGCAGCCACCAGGGACTCTCACCGCGGGTTGAGCAGTTCTTC. Protein product: CASSHQGLSPRVEQFF.

The chain combines TRBV7-8 with TRBJ1-1; perhaps TRBD1 as D (6 bases). Deletions cut 4 bases from V and 0 bases from J, with 9 bases between. CDR3 length: 14 amino acids. Germline assignment: CDR1 SGHVS and CDR2 FQNEAQ. DNA of the CDR3: TGTGCCAGCAGCTCGACAGGCCTGAACACTGAAGCTTTCTTT. It specifies CASSSTGLNTEAFF. Complete variable domain (other parts from reference TRBV7-8 and TRBJ1-1): GAGVSQSPRYKVAKRGQDVALRCDPISGHVSLFWYQQALGQGPEFLTYFQNEAQLDKSGLPSDRFFAERPEGSVSTLKIQRTQQEDSAVYLCASSSTGLNTEAFFGQGTRLTVV.